This TCR beta chain is from a study of blood T cells in healthy people across ages. This clonotype was counted only a few times. A sample-barcoded 5' primer and a J-beta primer mix were used in a second PCR of about 7 to 12 cycles. In TCRdb, the 5' RACE reads were re-called with MiXCR into one record per CDR3 protein. This table has approximately 1,700,000 distinct CDR3 sequences, roughly two fifths appearing once. Per the germline V gene, CDR1 is SGHAT and CDR2 is FQNNGV. The CDR3 totals 15 residues. Trimming at V came to 2 bases and at J to 10 bases, leaving 8 bases not matched to a gene. The TCR was taken from a human donor in good health. Sequences were obtained from blood. V usage is TRBV11-2 and J usage is TRBJ2-1; 10 bases align to TRBD1. The CDR3 DNA is TGTGCCAGCAGCTTAAGGACAGGGGGATTTGGGGAGCAGTTCTTC. Amino acids: CASSLRTGGFGEQFF. The full variable domain, completed using reference TRBV11-2 and TRBJ2-1, is EAGVAQSPRYKIIEKRQSVAFWCNPISGHATLYWYQQILGQGPKLLIQFQNNGVVDDSQLPKDRFSAERLKGVDSTLKIQPAKLEDSAVYLCASSLRTGGFGEQFFGPGTRLTVL.